This T cell receptor beta chain emerged from a study of blood T cell repertoires in COVID-19. Methods used by the authors: Estimation of nucleated cell counts relied on the amplification of reference gene primers. Produced via immunoSEQ multiplex PCR; TCRdb's table is partial and in-frame only. Clone size and V and J calls were adopted from that table, with D and trimming inferred from the DNA. The sample gives over 80,000 clones, over 75% of which show up once; just under 20% is in the top ten. The V gene lost 0 bases and the J gene lost 0 bases, with 9 bases spanning the gap. Germline-derived CDR1 and CDR2 are SGHRS and YFSETQ. The CDR3 runs to 15 residues.

V gene TRBV5-1 combines with J gene TRBJ1-1, with a tentative D call TRBD1 (6 bases). Material: peripheral blood. The sequence came from a human donor in a cohort sampled during active COVID-19. This CDR3 reads CASSLDTGMNTEAFF. The CDR3 region has the DNA TGCGCCAGCAGCTTGGATACAGGGATGAACACTGAAGCTTTCTTT.